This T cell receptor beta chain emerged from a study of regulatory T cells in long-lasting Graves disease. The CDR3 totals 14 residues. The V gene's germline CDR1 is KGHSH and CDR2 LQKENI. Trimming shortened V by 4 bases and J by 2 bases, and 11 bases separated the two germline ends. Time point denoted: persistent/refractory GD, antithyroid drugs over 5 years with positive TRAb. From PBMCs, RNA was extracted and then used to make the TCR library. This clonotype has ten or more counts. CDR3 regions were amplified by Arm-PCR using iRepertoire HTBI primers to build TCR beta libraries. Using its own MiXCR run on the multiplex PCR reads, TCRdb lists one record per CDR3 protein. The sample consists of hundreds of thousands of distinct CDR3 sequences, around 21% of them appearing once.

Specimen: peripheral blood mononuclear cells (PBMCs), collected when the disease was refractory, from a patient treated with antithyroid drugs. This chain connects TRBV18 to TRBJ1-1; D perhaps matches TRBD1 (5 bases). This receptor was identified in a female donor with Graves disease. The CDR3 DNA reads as TGTGCCAGCTCACAAATCAGGGTAAACACTGAAGCTTTCTTT. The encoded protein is CASSQIRVNTEAFF.